The 28 T cell receptor beta chains listed next were all sequenced from one sample in a study of tumor-infiltrating lymphocytes in primary liver carcinoma. Co-extraction of both nucleic acids (RNA and DNA) used roughly 18-32 mg of unsorted bulk tissue. A primer in the constant region served to generate TCR beta cDNA from roughly 550 ng of total RNA. Investigators got TCR beta libraries out of three nested multiplex PCR rounds, done with slightly modified ARM-PCR. Both of the initial two PCR rounds ran for approximately 11 cycles and employed TRBV1-TRBV30 forward primers alongside a C-beta reverse primer. TCRdb fed the multiplex PCR reads into MiXCR, producing one record per CDR3 protein. The sample gives about 190,000 distinct CDR3 sequences, around four fifths of which show up once; 15% to 20% is in the top ten. The sequenced sample was tumor tissue from primary liver carcinoma. These receptors originate from a man aged 35 to 55 with primary liver carcinoma and hepatitis B virus infection.

As for this clonotype: Possible read error: a much larger clone is one base away. Written as DNA, the CDR3 is TGTGCCAGCAGTCCTCTATTGGACAGTTTCACCGGGGAGCTGTTTTTT. Translated, it gives CASSPLLDSFTGELFF. The rearrangement joins TRBV28 to TRBJ2-2; possible D gene TRBD1, 6 bases. The CDR3 consists of 16 residues. The germline gives CDR1 MDHEN, CDR2 SYDVKM. The V and J ends lost 5 bases and 4 bases respectively, with 17 bases between them.

CDR3 in amino acids: CASSDFSRSVEDTQYF. The DNA of the CDR3 is TGTGCCAGCAGTGATTTCTCTAGGAGTGTTGAAGATACGCAGTATTTT. The rearrangement joins TRBV6-1 to TRBJ2-3; no firm D call. The CDR3 length is 16 residues. Germline assignment: CDR1 MNHNS and CDR2 SASEGT. Trimming took 3 bases from V and 5 from J, leaving 18 bases between them.

Worth noting for this clonotype: A read error may produce the germline difference seen at one junction end. The chain uses TRBV11-1 and TRBJ2-7; no clear D. The CDR3 length is 12 residues. CDR1 and CDR2 (germline): SGHAT, FQDESV (reference sequence). The CDR3 region has the DNA TGTGTCAGCAGCTGTAAGTCCTACGAGCAGTACTTC. This codes for CVSSCKSYEQYF.

The table lists this clonotype with a count of one. A read error may account for a junction end that differs from germline. The rearrangement links TRBV12-3 or TRBV12-4 to TRBJ2-5; perhaps TRBD1 as D (5 bases). The CDR3 sequence is 14 residues long. CDR3 protein: CASSFSGNKETHYF. The CDR3 DNA sequence: TGTGCCAGCAGTTTTTCAGGGAATAAGGAGACCCACTACTTC.

A remark on this clonotype: Its ends do not fully match the called genes, so a read error is possible. The V call is TRBV29-1, the J call TRBJ2-7, with TRBD1 identical over 9 bases. Germline CDR1 SQVTM, CDR2 ANQGSEA. The CDR3 spans 14 residues. In DNA form, the CDR3 reads TGCGGCGTTGAAGGACAGGGGAAACCCTGCGAGCAGTACTTC. Amino acid sequence: CGVEGQGKPCEQYF.

A word on this clonotype: The junction does not match germline at one end; this may be a read error. In DNA, the CDR3 is TGTCCCAGCAGCTTAAATCCCAATGAGCAGTTCTTT. Encoded protein: CPSSLNPNEQFF. The V call is TRBV11-3, the J call TRBJ2-1; the D is unclear. This CDR3 comprises 12 residues. Germline V gene sequence: CDR1 SGHNT, CDR2 YENEEA.

On this clonotype: No conserved phenylalanine or tryptophan ends this CDR3, so it is likely a read error. J is TRBJ2-1 and V is TRBV6-1, with 7 bases matching TRBD1. Germline assignment: CDR1 MNHNS and CDR2 SASEGT. This CDR3 has 15 residues. J lost 4 bases, V lost 3 bases, and 6 bases had no gene match. Written as DNA, the CDR3 is TGTGCCAGCAGTGAGACAGGGCGTATGTACAATGAGCAGTTCTAC. It codes for CASSETGRMYNEQFY.

For this clonotype: At one end the junction does not follow the germline gene, possibly because of a read error. The rearrangement joins TRBV13 to TRBJ2-7; no definite D call. CDR1 and CDR2 from the germline V gene are PRHDT and FYEKMQ (reference sequence). The CDR3 loop spans 14 amino acids. CDR3 DNA: TGTGCCAGCAGCTCCTTTACTTTTTCGGGCGAGCGGTACTTC. Translated, it gives CASSSFTFSGERYF.

Regarding this clonotype: The CDR3 carries no conserved terminal phenylalanine or tryptophan, so it likely arises from a read error. The V call is TRBV6-2 or TRBV6-3, the J call TRBJ2-7; no reliable D call. CDR1 MNHEY and CDR2 SVGEGT come from the germline V gene. This CDR3 has 12 amino acids. V lost 4 bases and J lost 3, with 7 bases in between. CDR3 in amino acids: CASSCSIYEQYS. CDR3 sequence (DNA): TGTGCCAGCAGTTGCTCGATCTACGAGCAGTACTCC.

V gene TRBV7-2 combines with J gene TRBJ2-7; no clear D gene. The CDR3 loop spans 14 amino acids. The V and J ends lost 1 base and 2 bases respectively, with 9 bases between them. Germline CDR1 is SGHTA and CDR2 is FQGNSA. The DNA for the CDR3 is TGTGCCAGCAGCTTAGGGGGTCCTCCCTACGAGCAGTACTTC. It is translated as CASSLGGPPYEQYF.

A word on this clonotype: A junction boundary mismatches the germline segment, possibly from a read error. The chain links TRBV4-2 to TRBJ1-2; D remains ambiguous. This CDR3 has 11 amino acids. Germline values: CDR1 LGHNA, CDR2 YNFKEQ. As DNA, the CDR3 is TGTGCAAGCAGCCAGGCAGAGGGCTACACCTTC. Protein product: CASSQAEGYTF.

The chain carries TRBV6-2 or TRBV6-3 and TRBJ2-1; no clear D gene. V lost 10 bases and J lost 0, with 19 bases in between. CDR1 and CDR2 (germline): MNHEY, SVGEGT. The CDR3 has 16 amino acids. The CDR3 coding sequence is TGTGCCATCAGCCCCCCTATCTTAAGCTCCTACAATGAGCAGTTCTTC. This sequence encodes CAISPPILSSYNEQFF.

Concerning this clonotype: Sequence at one end of the junction differs from germline and may be a read error. This chain connects TRBV5-1 to TRBJ2-1; 11 bases align to TRBD2. CDR1 and CDR2 from the germline V gene are SGHRS and YFSETQ. The CDR3 spans 14 residues. The CDR3 bases are TGCGCCAGCTCTTTTCTAGCGGGAGGTTATGAACAGTTCTTC. Translated, it gives CASSFLAGGYEQFF.

Comment on this clonotype: Since a much larger clone is just one base distant, this may be a read error. The V and J genes are TRBV5-1 and TRBJ2-5, with TRBD2 matching 10 bases. Per germline, CDR1 SGHRS and CDR2 YFSETQ. The CDR3 runs to 14 residues. The V and J ends lost 4 bases and 5 bases, in that order; junction bases with no gene match: 5. CDR3 sequence (DNA): TGCGCCAGCAGCGAAGCGGGAGGGTGCGAGACCCAGTACTTC. Translating gives CASSEAGGCETQYF.

Remarks on this clonotype: Sequence at one end of the junction differs from germline and may be a read error. The genes are TRBV29-1 and TRBJ1-2; tentatively, D is TRBD1 (5 bases). Germline V gene lookup returns CDR1 SQVTM and CDR2 ANQGSEA. The CDR3 consists of 15 residues. The CDR3 region is CSVGQGWGMGYDYTF. Written as DNA, the CDR3 is TGCAGCGTTGGGCAGGGCTGGGGTATGGGCTATGACTACACTTTC.

With regard to this clonotype: The junction differs from germline at one of its ends, possibly a read error. V usage is TRBV11-1 and J usage is TRBJ2-7; D may be TRBD2 (6 bases). This CDR3 region has 13 residues. Germline values: CDR1 SGHAT, CDR2 FQDESV (reference sequence). The CDR3 nucleotides read TGTGCCAGCAGGGGGAGGCGTTCCTACGGGCAGTACTTC. Encoded protein: CASRGRRSYGQYF. Based on the CDR3 plus reference TRBV11-1 and TRBJ2-7, the full variable domain is EAEVAQSPRYKITEKSQAVAFWCDPISGHATLYWYRQILGQGPELLVQFQDESVVDDSQLPKDRFSAERLKGVDSTLKIQPAELGDSAMYLCASRGRRSYGQYFGPGTRLTVT.

About this clonotype itself: One end of the junction fails to match germline, which may point to a read error. CDR3 protein: CASNQEPGLAGDIEQFF. DNA of the CDR3: TGTGCCAGCAACCAAGAGCCCGGGCTAGCGGGAGACATTGAGCAGTTCTTC. The genes are TRBV4-2 and TRBJ2-1; TRBD2 matches at 10 bases. The CDR3 extends over 17 amino acids. Looked up from germline, CDR1 is LGHNA and CDR2 is YNFKEQ.

Remarks on this clonotype: At one end, the junction sequence differs from germline, possibly due to a read error. V and J are TRBV5-6 and TRBJ2-1; the D is unclear. The CDR3 is 17 amino acids. Germline assignment: CDR1 SGHDT and CDR2 YYEEEE. CDR3: CANSLGLGSSGYIEQFF. The CDR3 DNA follows: TGTGCCAACAGCTTGGGATTGGGCTCATCAGGATACATTGAGCAGTTCTTC.

The rearrangement links TRBV29-1 to TRBJ1-3; D is ambiguous. This CDR3 spans 14 amino acids. V was clipped by 7 bases and J by 2 bases, with 15 bases between them. Germline V CDR1 and CDR2: SQVTM, ANQGSEA. The CDR3 region has the DNA TGCAGCGGGCTCAGGAGCCTCCCTGGAAACACCATATATTTT. Translation gives CSGLRSLPGNTIYF.

The rearrangement uses TRBV28 and TRBJ2-7; D may correspond to TRBD1 or TRBD2 (5 bases each). The CDR3 is 13 amino acids. In germline, CDR1 is MDHEN, CDR2 SYDVKM. V was cut by 5 bases and J by 5 bases, with 13 bases left in between. CDR3 in DNA: TGTGCCAGCAGTCCAAGGGACGTCCACGAGCAGTACTTC. Protein: CASSPRDVHEQYF.

On this clonotype itself: The CDR3 does not close with the conserved phenylalanine or tryptophan, likely indicating a read error. The J gene is TRBJ2-7, the V gene TRBV11-2, with TRBD2 matching over 11 bases. This CDR3 has 20 residues. Germline values: CDR1 SGHAT, CDR2 FQNNGV. CDR3 in DNA: TGTGCCAGCAGCTTGAGTGAGGGGAGGACTAGCGGGCTCAGCCCCTACGAACAGTACCTC. This codes for CASSLSEGRTSGLSPYEQYL.

The CDR3 DNA sequence: TGTGCCAGTAGCCCGCTTCAGCGGAGTTCCTACAATGAGCAGTTCTTC. It codes for CASSPLQRSSYNEQFF. The chain couples TRBV11-2 to TRBJ2-1; D perhaps matches TRBD2 (5 bases). Germline CDR1 reads SGHAT; CDR2 reads FQNNGV. Trimming cost V 9 bases and J 1 base, with 19 bases left between them. This CDR3 is built from 16 residues.

Details on this clonotype: At one of its ends the junction is not consistent with the germline gene, which may arise from a read error. V gene TRBV12-3 or TRBV12-4 combines with J gene TRBJ2-7; D is perhaps TRBD1 or TRBD2 (5 bases each). The CDR3 consists of 15 residues. As DNA, the CDR3 is TGTGCCAACAGTTTTGATGGGGCGGGCTCCTACGAGCAGTACTTC. Protein sequence: CANSFDGAGSYEQYF.

This clonotype was observed many times. The chain joins TRBV29-1 to TRBJ2-6; D might be TRBD1 (5 bases). Germline CDR1 is SQVTM and CDR2 is ANQGSEA. CDR3 length equals 15 residues. V lost 4 bases and J lost 0, with 10 bases in between. CDR3 DNA: TGCAGCGTTGGTGGGGCAGACTCTGGGGCCAACGTCCTGACTTTC. This encodes CSVGGADSGANVLTF.

This clonotype was counted a few times. This clone may be a read error of a much larger clone one base away. The rearrangement joins TRBV14 to TRBJ2-7; no reliable D call. CDR1 and CDR2 (germline): SGHDN, FVKESK. Trimming pared 3 bases from V and 9 bases from J, leaving 12 bases between. This CDR3 has 12 residues. The CDR3 loop is CASSHSMGSQYF. The DNA for the CDR3 is TGTGCCAGCAGCCACTCTATGGGTTCGCAGTACTTC. The variable domain in full, completed from reference TRBV14 and TRBJ2-7, reads EAGVTQFPSHSVIEKGQTVTLRCDPISGHDNLYWYRRVMGKEIKFLLHFVKESKQDESGMPNNRFLAERTGGTYSTLKVQPAELEDSGVYFCASSHSMGSQYFGPGTRLTVT.

About this clonotype: One end of the junction is discordant with germline, which a read error may explain. The chain combines TRBV6-5 with TRBJ2-6; possibly TRBD1 for D (5 bases). This CDR3 region has 16 residues. Germline loops: CDR1 MNHEY, CDR2 SVGAGI. CDR3 protein: CASSHSPTAGANVLTF. The CDR3 DNA is TGTGCCAGCAGTCACTCCCCAACGGCTGGGGCCAATGTCCTGACTTTC.

About this clonotype: The conserved phenylalanine or tryptophan is not found at the CDR3 terminus, so this likely reflects a read error. This sequence joins TRBV29-1 and TRBJ2-5; D may be TRBD1 or TRBD2 (5 bases each). This CDR3 has 15 amino acids. Germline lookup yields CDR1 SQVTM and CDR2 ANQGSEA. Here the CDR3 DNA reads TGCAGCGTTGAAGATCATCCGGGAAGGGGAGAGAGCCAGTACCTC. Protein: CSVEDHPGRGESQYL.

A remark on this clonotype: The junction departs from germline at one end; a sequencing error may be responsible. The rearrangement joins TRBV5-6 to TRBJ2-5; TRBD2 might be the D (5 bases). Germline CDR1 is SGHDT and CDR2 is YYEEEE. The CDR3 runs to 14 residues. The CDR3 sequence: CASSLEVSQEIQYF. DNA of the CDR3: TGTGCTAGCAGCTTGGAGGTTAGCCAAGAGATCCAGTACTTC.